This TCR beta chain was sequenced during a study of T cells in Graves' hyperthyroidism and ophthalmopathy. Using 9.5 to 10 ml of fresh peripheral blood, PBMCs were prepared. The CDR3 regions of TCR beta were amplified from RNA transcripts. HTBI primers were employed in a first-round RT-PCR of the TCR CDR3. From the multiplex PCR reads, TCRdb called clonotypes with MiXCR, one entry per CDR3 protein. The data contain nearly 600,000 distinct CDR3 sequences, approximately 15% of them singletons. This clonotype was counted at least ten times. Germline-derived CDR1 and CDR2 are MDHEN and SYDVKM. V was shortened by 4 bases and J by 3 bases, with 10 bases between the two germline ends. The CDR3 length is 15 residues.

The chain employs TRBV28 and TRBJ2-6; D is undetermined. The sequence was obtained from a woman aged 25 to 39 with Graves' hyperthyroidism that later progressed to Graves' ophthalmopathy. Source material: blood. The CDR3 region has the DNA TGTGCCAGCAGTTCCCCCTCACGTGGGGCCAACGTCCTGACTTTC. This codes for CASSSPSRGANVLTF.